The 20 T cell receptor beta chains in this list originate from one sample, sequenced in a study of T cells in Graves' hyperthyroidism and ophthalmopathy. Amplified regions were TCR beta CDR3 sequences from RNA transcripts. First-round RT-PCR targeting the TCR CDR3 was performed with the HTBI primer set. Via MiXCR, TCRdb re-called the multiplex PCR reads, giving one row per CDR3 protein. The sample includes 600,000 to 700,000 distinct CDR3 sequences, 40% to 55% of them seen just once. The sample comprised peripheral blood or thyroid tissue (not recorded which). All receptors derive from an adult man with Graves' disease, either hyperthyroidism or ophthalmopathy (not recorded which).

The chain employs TRBV12-3 or TRBV12-4 and TRBJ1-1, with D uncertain. The CDR3 contains 13 residues. V was trimmed by 10 bases and J by 5 bases, leaving 17 bases between them. CDR3 in DNA: TGTGCCACCCAACCGCCGGGGTGGACTGAAGCTTTCTTT. The encoded protein is CATQPPGWTEAFF.

V gene TRBV10-1 combines with J gene TRBJ2-7; a possible D gene is TRBD1 (5 bases). V was cut by 7 bases and J by 3 bases, with 16 bases left in between. The CDR3 totals 14 residues. Germline V gene sequence: CDR1 WNHNN, CDR2 SYGVQD (reference sequence). The CDR3 bases are TGCGCCAGCACTAAGACAGAGCGTAACTACGAGCAGTACTTC. Protein: CASTKTERNYEQYF.

For this clonotype: A much larger clone sits a single nucleotide away, making a read error possible. This chain uses TRBV20-1 with TRBJ2-7; TRBD1 aligns across 7 bases. V shed 3 bases, J shed 2 bases, and the junction held 7 bases outside the gene matches. The CDR3 is 14 residues long. Germline assignment: CDR1 DFQATT and CDR2 SNEGSKA (reference sequence). CDR3: CSASEDRAPYEQYF. The CDR3 region has the DNA TGCAGTGCTAGCGAAGACAGGGCGCCCTACGAGCAGTACTTC.

A few counts support this clonotype. The V call is TRBV10-3, the J call TRBJ1-2; TRBD1 agrees at 9 bases. Germline V CDR1 and CDR2: ENHRY, SYGVKD. The CDR3 is 14 amino acids. With 10 bases clipped from V and 6 bases from J, the junction kept 12 bases outside the gene matches. CDR3 residues: CASSQRTGVDGYTF. CDR3 bases: TGTGCCAGCAGCCAAAGGACAGGGGTGGATGGCTACACCTTC.

This clonotype came up a few times. One junction end does not reproduce the germline sequence, and a read error may be involved. This rearrangement joins TRBV7-8 to TRBJ2-2; no reliable D call. Per germline, CDR1 SGHVS and CDR2 FQNEAQ. There are 14 residues in the CDR3. The CDR3 is CASSFADNSGELFF. The DNA of the CDR3 is TGTGCCAGCAGCTTTGCGGATAACAGCGGGGAGCTGTTTTTT.

The chain recombines TRBV18 with TRBJ1-1; D ambiguous. The germline gives CDR1 KGHSH, CDR2 LQKENI. This CDR3 is 14 amino acids long. V was pared by 4 bases and J by 1 base, with 10 bases between. CDR3 residues: CASSLRRTNTEAFF. Written as DNA, the CDR3 is TGTGCCAGCTCACTCCGCCGGACGAACACTGAAGCTTTCTTT.

In its sample, this clonotype was seen many times. The V and J genes are TRBV24-1 and TRBJ2-5; D is possibly TRBD1 (5 bases). Trimming pared 0 bases from V and 4 bases from J, leaving 8 bases between. This CDR3 contains 14 residues. CDR1 KGHDR and CDR2 SFDVKD come from the germline V gene. CDR3: CATSDLSGPETQYF. The CDR3 bases are TGTGCCACCAGTGATTTGTCAGGGCCAGAGACCCAGTACTTC.

This clonotype was seen repeatedly, ten times or more. V usage is TRBV10-2 and J usage is TRBJ2-7; D remains ambiguous. The germline V and J ends were trimmed by 2 bases and 0 bases, with 8 bases remaining between them. There are 14 residues in the CDR3. Germline CDR1 is WSHSY and CDR2 is SAAADI. The CDR3 loop reads CASSEGAHSYEQYF. CDR3 nucleotides: TGCGCCAGCAGTGAGGGCGCGCACTCCTACGAGCAGTACTTC.

This sequence joins TRBV2 and TRBJ1-4, with 7 positions matching TRBD1. CDR3 length: 16 amino acids. The ends lost 6 bases at V and 6 bases at J; junction bases unmatched: 13. Germline V CDR1 and CDR2: SNHLY, FYNNEI. DNA of the CDR3: TGTGCCAGCAGCTTAAAGGCTGGGACAGCGGATGAAAAACTGTTTTTT. Amino acid sequence: CASSLKAGTADEKLFF.

The V and J genes are TRBV7-9 and TRBJ2-7; 9 bases align to TRBD1. The V and J ends lost 3 bases and 0 bases, in that order; junction bases with no gene match: 6. The CDR3 sequence is 16 residues long. Germline V lookup: CDR1 SEHNR, CDR2 FQNEAQ (reference sequence). The DNA for the CDR3 is TGTGCCAGCAGCTTCCCCGGGACAGGGAGCTCCTACGAGCAGTACTTC. This gives the protein CASSFPGTGSSYEQYF. Drawing the rest from reference TRBV7-9 and TRBJ2-7, the complete variable domain is DTGVSQNPRHKITKRGQNVTFRCDPISEHNRLYWYRQTLGQGPEFLTYFQNEAQLEKSRLLSDRFSAERPKGSFSTLEIQRTEQGDSAMYLCASSFPGTGSSYEQYFGPGTRLTVT.

The chain links TRBV11-1 to TRBJ2-1, with 8 nucleotides matching TRBD2. Germline assignment: CDR1 SGHAT and CDR2 FQDESV (reference sequence). There are 17 residues in the CDR3. With 5 bases clipped from V and 0 bases from J, the junction kept 9 bases outside the gene matches. CDR3 in amino acids: CASSHLSGSSSYNEQFF. The CDR3 region has the DNA TGTGCCAGCAGCCACCTGAGCGGGAGCAGCTCCTACAATGAGCAGTTCTTC.

A single count supports this clonotype. The chain recombines TRBV15 with TRBJ1-6; D uncertain. There are 13 residues in the CDR3. CDR1 LNHNV and CDR2 YYDKDF come from the germline V gene (reference sequence). Trimming took 3 bases from V and 10 from J, leaving 10 bases between them. CDR3 sequence: CATSSADRSPLHF. CDR3 DNA: TGTGCCACCAGCAGTGCGGACCGGTCACCCCTCCACTTT. The full variable domain, completed using reference TRBV15 and TRBJ1-6, is DAMVIQNPRYQVTQFGKPVTLSCSQTLNHNVMYWYQQKSSQAPKLLFHYYDKDFNNEADTPDNFQSRRPNTSFCFLDIRSPGLGDTAMYLCATSSADRSPLHFGNGTRLTVT.

This clonotype was seen many times. The chain combines TRBV20-1 with TRBJ1-2; TRBD1 is a possible D gene (6 bases). Germline lookup yields CDR1 DFQATT and CDR2 SNEGSKA (reference sequence). The CDR3 length is 16 residues. Between the trimmed V and J ends, which lost 3 bases and 8 bases, there was a span of 25 bases. CDR3: CSARNPSAGGGSGYTF. CDR3 bases: TGCAGTGCTAGGAATCCCTCGGCAGGTGGGGGCTCAGGCTACACCTTC.

Notes on this clonotype: One end of the junction varies from germline; a read error may be responsible. The chain employs TRBV7-7 and TRBJ2-7, with D perhaps matching TRBD1 (5 bases). Germline V gives CDR1 SSHAT, CDR2 FNYEAQ (reference sequence). The CDR3 extends over 14 amino acids. The CDR3 bases are TGTGCTAGCAGCCCAGCAGGGCCCGACTACGAGCAGTACTTC. This sequence encodes CASSPAGPDYEQYF.

The chain is built from TRBV2 and TRBJ2-5, with a tentative D call TRBD1 (5 bases). CDR1 SNHLY and CDR2 FYNNEI come from the germline V gene. This CDR3 comprises 13 residues. Trimming removed 4 bases from V and 9 bases from J, with 15 bases in between. CDR3 in amino acids: CASSVDSTQPQYF. In nucleotides, the CDR3 is TGTGCCAGCAGTGTCGACAGCACTCAGCCCCAGTACTTC.

This chain's CDR3 is CASSTETGDPAEAFF. CDR3 in DNA: TGTGCCAGCAGCACCGAGACAGGGGATCCCGCTGAAGCTTTCTTT. The genes are TRBV7-9 and TRBJ1-1; 8 bases are a match to TRBD1. The trim removed 5 bases at V and 6 bases at J, leaving 11 bases unmatched. Germline assignment: CDR1 SEHNR and CDR2 FQNEAQ (reference sequence). The CDR3 runs 15 residues.

This clonotype was counted at least ten times. The rearrangement uses TRBV10-3 and TRBJ1-1; TRBD1 is a possible D gene (6 bases). V lost 2 bases, J lost 3 bases, and 13 bases lay in between. CDR1 is ENHRY, CDR2 SYGVKD, per germline. This CDR3 is 15 amino acids long. CDR3 residues: CAISERGAKDTEAFF. Here the CDR3 DNA reads TGTGCCATCAGTGAGCGGGGGGCGAAGGACACTGAAGCTTTCTTT.

Comments on this clonotype: This may be a read error, as it is one base from a much larger clone. The CDR3 here is CANTWGDTEAFF. The CDR3 DNA sequence: TGTGCCAACACCTGGGGGGACACTGAAGCTTTCTTT. V usage is TRBV7-6 and J usage is TRBJ1-1, with D perhaps TRBD1 (5 bases). Trimming cost V 10 bases and J 3 bases, with 12 bases left between them. Germline V lookup: CDR1 SGHVS, CDR2 FNYEAQ. CDR3 size: 12 residues.

This clonotype was seen many times. The chain links TRBV7-2 to TRBJ1-2, with D maybe TRBD1 (6 bases). From germline, CDR1 is SGHTA and CDR2 FQGNSA. The CDR3 has 14 residues. V dropped 6 bases and J dropped 5 bases, with 16 bases sitting between them. As DNA, the CDR3 is TGTGCCAGCAGGCCAACAGGGTCTGGGTATGGCTACACCTTC. Protein product: CASRPTGSGYGYTF.

This clonotype appeared a few times. This chain links TRBV5-1 with TRBJ1-4; perhaps TRBD1 as D (5 bases). This CDR3 is built from 16 residues. V was cut by 0 bases and J by 0 bases, with 9 bases left in between. Germline CDR1 SGHRS, CDR2 YFSETQ. The CDR3 region is CASSLDATATNEKLFF. DNA of the CDR3: TGCGCCAGCAGCTTGGATGCGACAGCAACTAATGAAAAACTGTTTTTT.